Described below is a single T cell receptor beta chain sequence and its context. Antigen specificity is unknown. These data are taken from a study of T cell repertoires in cytomegalovirus infection. Study at large: Epitope selection comprised recently identified HLA-C-restricted CMV epitopes and well-studied HLA-B-restricted CMV epitopes. Study conclusions and caveats: Cumulative public TCR beta family frequency identified CMV carriers with the relevant HLA. HLA-C-restricted CMV clonotypes gave the most frequent clonotype in two of eight donors.

Deletions cut 0 bases from V and 6 bases from J, with 13 bases between. In germline, CDR1 is SGHKS, CDR2 YYEKEE (reference sequence). CDR3 length: 14 residues. TCRdb re-called the reads through MiXCR, storing one row per CDR3 protein. The table has tens of thousands of distinct CDR3 sequences, around 27% seen once. The sequencing used CD8+ T cells from cultured PBMCs, collected from culture after CMV antigen stimulation. The source of this sequence is a human donor in good health (CMV status not recorded). Some clones in this sample may be carry-over from other donors' samples. The chain joins TRBV5-5 to TRBJ2-7; no definite D call. CDR3 protein: CASSLGGSRLEQYF. The CDR3 DNA sequence: TGTGCCAGCAGCTTGGGCGGCTCTCGCCTCGAGCAGTACTTC.